These 32 T cell receptor beta chains were all obtained from the same sample, sequenced in a study of blood T cell repertoires in COVID-19. Profiled with immunoSEQ multiplex PCR; TCRdb holds only in-frame clones, not every one. This table holds roughly 120,000 clones, 87% found once. Sequenced: peripheral blood. All receptors come from a human donor in a cohort sampled during active COVID-19.

This clone was counted a few times. The V gene is TRBV14, the J gene TRBJ1-1; 7 bases are a match to TRBD1. Germline CDR1 and CDR2: SGHDN and FVKESK. This CDR3 spans 16 amino acids. V dropped 0 bases and J dropped 5; count of bases not matched to a gene: 9. The CDR3 protein is CASSQDPGQVVTEAFF. In nucleotides, the CDR3 is TGTGCCAGCAGCCAAGATCCAGGACAGGTTGTGACTGAAGCTTTCTTT.

This chain joins TRBV21-1 and TRBJ1-1; the D segment call TRBD1 is taken from the table without a DNA check. TRBV21-1 is annotated as a pseudogene. The CDR3 is 12 amino acids. CDR3 nucleotides: TGTGCCAGATACAGGGGTAGTGCTGAAGCTTTCTTT. Translation: CARYRGSAEAFF.

This chain connects TRBV2 to TRBJ2-1, with TRBD2 as a possible D gene (5 bases). Germline lookup yields CDR1 SNHLY and CDR2 FYNNEI. This CDR3 spans 14 amino acids. Trimming removed 4 bases at V and 8 bases at J, with 15 bases between. CDR3 loop: CASSAGRGNDEQFF. CDR3 coding DNA: TGTGCCAGCAGTGCCGGACGAGGGAACGATGAGCAGTTCTTC.

The gene calls are TRBV5-4 and TRBJ2-7, with D possibly matching TRBD2 (6 bases). Germline V gene data show CDR1 as SGHNT and CDR2 as YYREEE (reference sequence). V lost 4 bases to trimming and J lost 0 bases, with 11 bases between them. The CDR3 covers 14 residues. CDR3 protein: CASSRRGNSYEQYF. CDR3 in DNA: TGTGCCAGCAGCCGGAGGGGCAACTCCTACGAGCAGTACTTC.

The genes are TRBV14 and TRBJ2-1; the match to TRBD1 covers 10 bases. Unmatched junction bases numbered 18, after V lost 0 bases and J lost 4 bases. The CDR3 totals 21 residues. The V gene's germline CDR1 is SGHDN and CDR2 FVKESK. The CDR3 sequence is CASSQDRGTGAWARFYNEQFF. The DNA of the CDR3 is TGTGCCAGCAGCCAAGATCGCGGGACAGGGGCCTGGGCTAGGTTTTACAATGAGCAGTTCTTC.

V gene TRBV11-2 combines with J gene TRBJ2-5; 11 bases line up with TRBD2. This CDR3 is 15 amino acids long. The germline CDR1 and CDR2 sequences are SGHAT and FQNNGV. With V trimmed by 8 bases and J by 3 bases, 8 bases remained unmatched. In DNA form, the CDR3 reads TGTGCCAGCGCCCTGACTAGCGGGAATAAAGAGACCCAGTACTTC. Its translation is CASALTSGNKETQYF.

The rearrangement uses TRBV19 and TRBJ1-3, with a possible D match to TRBD1 (6 bases). There are 16 residues in the CDR3. Germline CDR1 and CDR2: LNHDA and SQIVND (reference sequence). With 6 bases removed from V and 2 bases from J, the gap between germline ends came to 17 bases. The CDR3 DNA sequence: TGTGCCAGTAGAGTCACAGGGTTCGGGCCTGGAAACACCATATATTTT. Its translation is CASRVTGFGPGNTIYF.

Here the CDR3 reads CASSVEGRGNSPLHF. DNA for the CDR3: TGTGCCAGCAGCGTAGAGGGCCGGGGGAATTCACCCCTCCACTTT. The chain is built from TRBV9 and TRBJ1-6; a possible D gene is TRBD1 (5 bases). V lost 0 bases, J lost 7 bases, and 11 bases lay in between. The CDR3 sequence is 15 residues long. Looked up from germline, CDR1 is SGDLS and CDR2 is YYNGEE.

The rearrangement joins TRBV14 to TRBJ2-7, with TRBD2 matching 8 bases. This CDR3 is built from 17 residues. Germline V gene data show CDR1 as SGHDN and CDR2 as FVKESK. The V segment lost 0 bases and the J segment 0 bases; nucleotides outside the gene matches: 7. CDR3 nucleotides: TGTGCCAGCAGCCAAGACCCCCTAGCGGGTAGCTCCTACGAGCAGTACTTC. The encoded protein is CASSQDPLAGSSYEQYF.

V gene TRBV29-1 combines with J gene TRBJ1-6; D is ambiguous. The V gene lost 4 bases and the J gene lost 6 bases, with 7 bases spanning the gap. The CDR3 runs to 12 residues. From germline, CDR1 is SQVTM and CDR2 ANQGSEA. CDR3 in amino acids: CSVGLPNSPLHF. The DNA for the CDR3 is TGCAGCGTTGGTCTCCCTAATTCACCCCTCCACTTT. Drawing the rest from reference TRBV29-1 and TRBJ1-6, the complete variable domain is SAVISQKPSRDICQRGTSLTIQCQVDSQVTMMFWYRQQPGQSLTLIATANQGSEATYESGFVIDKFPISRPNLTFSTLTVSNMSPEDSSIYLCSVGLPNSPLHFGNGTRLTVT.

The chain couples TRBV5-1 to TRBJ2-2; tentative D call: TRBD2 (6 bases). The V gene's germline CDR1 is SGHRS and CDR2 YFSETQ. The germline V and J ends were trimmed by 2 bases and 3 bases, with 17 bases remaining between them. There are 17 residues in the CDR3. CDR3: CASSFRSPGDHTGELFF. The CDR3 nucleotides read TGCGCCAGCAGCTTTCGGTCCCCGGGAGACCACACCGGGGAGCTGTTTTTT.

This clone turned up a few times. The genes are TRBV29-1 and TRBJ1-1; D unclear. V dropped 7 bases and J dropped 0 bases, with 18 bases sitting between them. Germline V gives CDR1 SQVTM, CDR2 ANQGSEA. The CDR3 totals 15 residues. DNA of the CDR3: TGCAGCGCTGGGGAGTCAGGTATGATGAACACTGAAGCTTTCTTT. Translated, it gives CSAGESGMMNTEAFF.

The J gene is TRBJ2-3, the V gene TRBV27; D is possibly TRBD1 (6 bases). The CDR3 runs to 13 residues. Trimming took 7 bases from V and 0 from J, leaving 8 bases between them. The germline CDR1 and CDR2 sequences are MNHEY and SMNVEV (reference sequence). For the CDR3, the DNA is TGTGCCAGCAACAGGGCTAGCACAGATACGCAGTATTTT. Protein: CASNRASTDTQYF.

The chain is built from TRBV3-1 (or the pseudogene TRBV3-2) and TRBJ2-3; the match to TRBD2 covers 7 bases. The V gene's germline CDR1 is LGHDT and CDR2 YNNKEL (reference sequence). CDR3 length: 18 amino acids. J gave up 4 bases and V 6 bases, and 19 bases lay outside the gene matches. This CDR3 reads CASSEAGISRSSADTQYF. DNA of the CDR3: TGTGCCAGCAGTGAAGCGGGGATCTCACGTAGCTCCGCAGATACGCAGTATTTT.

V and J are TRBV7-8 and TRBJ2-2; 7 bases agree with TRBD1. The length of the CDR3 is 16 residues. The V segment lost 6 bases and the J segment 0 bases; nucleotides outside the gene matches: 7. The germline CDR1 and CDR2 sequences are SGHVS and FQNEAQ. CDR3: CASRGSGTANTGELFF. The CDR3 DNA reads as TGTGCCAGCAGGGGTTCCGGGACAGCGAACACCGGGGAGCTGTTTTTT.

This rearrangement joins TRBV12-3 or TRBV12-4 to TRBJ2-7; 7 bases match TRBD2. The CDR3 has 13 amino acids. The trim removed 6 bases at V and 2 bases at J, leaving 4 bases unmatched. The CDR3 is CASRFGLAYEQYF. CDR3 DNA: TGTGCCAGCAGATTCGGACTAGCCTACGAGCAGTACTTC.

This clone was observed a single time. The rearrangement joins TRBV7-6 to TRBJ2-5; TRBD1 matches 11 bases. The germline gives CDR1 SGHVS, CDR2 FNYEAQ. This CDR3 has 16 amino acids. J was trimmed by 4 bases and V by 0 bases; bases with no gene match: 4. In nucleotides, the CDR3 is TGTGCCAGCAGCTTAGCTGGACAGGGGGCGGGAGAGACCCAGTACTTC. Protein: CASSLAGQGAGETQYF. Full variable domain (rest looked up from reference TRBV7-6 and TRBJ2-5): GAGVSQSPRYKVTKRGQDVALRCDPISGHVSLYWYRQALGQGPEFLTYFNYEAQQDKSGLPNDRFSAERPEGSISTLTIQRTEQRDSAMYRCASSLAGQGAGETQYFGPGTRLLVL.

The rearrangement links TRBV2 to TRBJ2-3; 8 nucleotides align to TRBD1. CDR1 is SNHLY, CDR2 FYNNEI, per germline. The CDR3 is made up of 14 amino acids. Unmatched junction bases numbered 6, after V lost 5 bases and J lost 5 bases. The CDR3 loop reads CASSKQGEVDTQYF. The CDR3 DNA sequence: TGTGCCAGCAGTAAACAGGGGGAGGTAGATACGCAGTATTTT.

The J gene is TRBJ1-2, the V gene TRBV21-1. TRBV21-1 is flagged as a pseudogene. The CDR3 spans 17 residues. In DNA form, the CDR3 reads TGTGCCAGCAGCAAAGTCACTATTTACACTTTGCGGGGAGAGTACACCTTC. This gives the protein CASSKVTIYTLRGEYTF.

This clone has a single count. The V call is TRBV5-6, the J call TRBJ1-1; TRBD1 matches 8 bases. The V and J ends lost 3 bases and 1 base, in that order; junction bases with no gene match: 5. The CDR3 loop spans 15 amino acids. Germline V gene sequence: CDR1 SGHDT, CDR2 YYEEEE. CDR3 DNA: TGTGCCAGCAGCTCTCCAGGGGGCCCGAACACTGAAGCTTTCTTT. The encoded protein is CASSSPGGPNTEAFF.

The chain recombines TRBV30 with TRBJ1-4; D is unclear. This CDR3 has 15 amino acids. Looked up from germline, CDR1 is GTSNPN and CDR2 is SVGIG (reference sequence). The ends were cut back, 0 bases at V and 8 bases at J, with 16 bases in the middle. The CDR3 is CAWSVRGGRKEKLFF. The CDR3 DNA sequence: TGTGCCTGGAGTGTACGGGGTGGGCGTAAGGAAAAACTGTTTTTT.

The chain recombines TRBV20-1 with TRBJ1-1; D remains ambiguous. This CDR3 contains 13 residues. Germline CDR1 and CDR2: DFQATT and SNEGSKA (reference sequence). With 3 bases removed from V and 4 bases from J, the gap between germline ends came to 12 bases. CDR3 protein: CSASSWPGTEAFF. CDR3 coding DNA: TGCAGTGCTAGTTCCTGGCCGGGCACTGAAGCTTTCTTT.

The rearrangement joins TRBV5-1 to TRBJ1-1; 7 bases map to TRBD1. Germline V gene data show CDR1 as SGHRS and CDR2 as YFSETQ. Trimming cost V 4 bases and J 5 bases; bases outside gene matches: 8. The CDR3 length is 14 residues. The CDR3 DNA reads TGCGCCAGCAGCAGTGACACAGGGGTAACTGAAGCTTTCTTT. Amino acids: CASSSDTGVTEAFF.

V and J are TRBV18 and TRBJ2-5, with 14 bases matching TRBD2. V trimming: 1 base; J trimming: 5 bases; junction bases outside the gene matches: 3. The CDR3 covers 16 residues. CDR1 and CDR2 (germline): KGHSH, LQKENI. The CDR3 coding sequence is TGTGCCAGCTCACCACTGACTAGCGGGGGGGCGGAGACCCAGTACTTC. It encodes CASSPLTSGGAETQYF.

The rearrangement joins TRBV7-2 to TRBJ2-2; unclear D gene. Trimming left V 3 bases short and J 7 bases short, with 12 bases between. This CDR3 contains 14 residues. Germline V gene sequence: CDR1 SGHTA, CDR2 FQGNSA. As DNA, the CDR3 is TGTGCCAGCAGCTTCGTTCGGAGTGTCGGGGAGCTGTTTTTT. Translating it yields CASSFVRSVGELFF. Looking up the rest from reference TRBV7-2 and TRBJ2-2 gives the full variable domain: GAGVSQSPSNKVTEKGKDVELRCDPISGHTALYWYRQSLGQGLEFLIYFQGNSAPDKSGLPSDRFSAERTGGSVSTLTIQRTQQEDSAVYLCASSFVRSVGELFFGEGSRLTVL.

The J gene is TRBJ2-3, the V gene TRBV5-1; 11 bases map to TRBD2. V was clipped by 6 bases and J by 5 bases; unmatched bases: 5. The CDR3 runs to 14 residues. Looked up from germline, CDR1 is SGHRS and CDR2 is YFSETQ. Here the CDR3 reads CASMTSGEGDTQYF. The DNA of the CDR3 is TGCGCCAGCATGACTAGCGGGGAGGGAGATACGCAGTATTTT.

The J gene is TRBJ1-2, the V gene TRBV5-1, with D maybe TRBD1 (6 bases). V was shortened by 3 bases and J by 0 bases, with 9 bases between the two germline ends. The length of the CDR3 is 14 residues. CDR1 and CDR2 (germline): SGHRS, YFSETQ. The CDR3 nucleotides are TGCGCCAGCAGCTCCACAGGGCCTAACTATGGCTACACCTTC. Its translation: CASSSTGPNYGYTF.

V usage is TRBV3-1 (or the pseudogene TRBV3-2) and J usage is TRBJ2-5; 8 bases are shared with TRBD2. Per the germline V gene, CDR1 is LGHDT and CDR2 is YNNKEL (reference sequence). V was pared by 1 base and J by 0 bases, with 1 base of the junction left unmatched. The CDR3 runs to 15 residues. The CDR3 bases are TGTGCCAGCAGCCAAGCACTAGCGGACCAAGAGACCCAGTACTTC. Protein product: CASSQALADQETQYF.

This chain uses TRBV4-1 with TRBJ2-1; TRBD1 matches 10 bases. CDR1 is MGHRA, CDR2 YSYEKL, per germline. CDR3 length: 16 residues. V lost 2 bases to trimming and J lost 5 bases; unmatched junction nucleotides: 6. The CDR3: CASSQPGQGRHNEQFF. The DNA for the CDR3 is TGCGCCAGCAGCCAACCGGGACAGGGGCGTCACAATGAGCAGTTCTTC.

V is TRBV5-1 and J is TRBJ2-5; the match to TRBD1 covers 12 bases. CDR3 length equals 15 residues. V shed 3 bases, J shed 3 bases, and the junction held 3 bases outside the gene matches. CDR1 and CDR2 (germline): SGHRS, YFSETQ. CDR3 bases: TGCGCCAGCAGCTGGGACAGGGGGCGGGAAGAGACCCAGTACTTC. Protein sequence: CASSWDRGREETQYF.

The CDR3 DNA reads TGTGCCATCCCGAAGGGGTTGAGGTACTTC. Amino acid sequence: CAIPKGLRYF. This sequence joins TRBV27 and TRBJ2-7; a weak D match, TRBD1 (5 bases). Germline CDR1 MNHEY, CDR2 SMNVEV (reference sequence). The CDR3 spans 10 residues. The germline V and J ends were trimmed by 10 bases and 12 bases, with 16 bases remaining between them.

The rearrangement uses TRBV28 and TRBJ1-1, with 8 positions matching TRBD1. The CDR3 consists of 14 residues. The germline V gene encodes CDR1 MDHEN and CDR2 SYDVKM. V gave up 4 bases and J gave up 4 bases; unmatched junction bases: 5. CDR3 sequence reads: CASSSQGEATEAFF. The CDR3 nucleotides are TGTGCCAGCAGTTCACAGGGGGAGGCCACTGAAGCTTTCTTT. Filled out from reference TRBV28 and TRBJ1-1, the complete variable domain reads DVKVTQSSRYLVKRTGEKVFLECVQDMDHENMFWYRQDPGLGLRLIYFSYDVKMKEKGDIPEGYSVSREKKERFSLILESASTNQTSMYLCASSSQGEATEAFFGQGTRLTVV.